These 12 T cell receptor beta chains originate from one sample sequenced in a study of blood T cell repertoires in COVID-19. Produced via immunoSEQ multiplex PCR; TCRdb's table is partial and in-frame only. The profile shows over 130,000 clones, approximately 85% of them singletons. The material sequenced was peripheral blood. The source of these receptors is a man aged 45-65 years with acute or convalescent COVID-19.

The chain has TRBV14 and TRBJ1-1; 10 bases agree with TRBD1. The CDR3 has 14 residues. Germline V gives CDR1 SGHDN, CDR2 FVKESK. The junction had 4 bases not matched to a gene; V was cut back by 4 bases and J by 5 bases. CDR3: CASSPRTGGTEAFF. The CDR3 nucleotides are TGTGCCAGCAGCCCCAGGACAGGGGGAACTGAAGCTTTCTTT.

The V call is TRBV4-1, the J call TRBJ1-5; 10 bases map to TRBD1. The CDR3 covers 16 residues. After removal of 4 bases from V and 4 bases from J, the junction contained 7 bases not matched to a gene. Germline-derived CDR1 and CDR2 are MGHRA and YSYEKL. The CDR3: CASSPRQGATNQPQHF. CDR3 nucleotide sequence: TGCGCCAGCAGCCCCCGACAGGGGGCCACAAATCAGCCCCAGCATTTT.

The CDR3, as DNA: TGTGCCAGTAGTACGGACAGGGACTCCACCGGGGAGCTGTTTTTT. It is translated as CASSTDRDSTGELFF. This chain uses TRBV19 with TRBJ2-2, with 8 bases identical to TRBD1. The trim removed 4 bases at V and 4 bases at J, leaving 5 bases unmatched. The CDR3 is 15 residues long. Germline lookup yields CDR1 LNHDA and CDR2 SQIVND (reference sequence).

The chain carries TRBV2 and TRBJ2-5; perhaps TRBD1 as D (6 bases). Germline V CDR1 and CDR2: SNHLY, FYNNEI. V was cut by 4 bases and J by 1 base, with 25 bases left in between. The CDR3 spans 19 residues. The CDR3 reads CASSVKPGQRSKSQETQYF. The CDR3 DNA is TGTGCCAGCAGTGTTAAGCCGGGACAAAGATCTAAAAGCCAAGAGACCCAGTACTTC.

This chain joins TRBV5-1 and TRBJ2-7; 10 bases are a match to TRBD1. Trimming removed 2 bases from V and 7 bases from J; junction bases left unmatched: 9. This CDR3 comprises 15 residues. CDR1 is SGHRS and CDR2 is YFSETQ in the germline V gene. The CDR3 bases are TGCGCCAGCAGCTTCAAGACAGGGGGCCCTAGGGAGCAGTACTTC. Translated: CASSFKTGGPREQYF. Based on the CDR3 plus reference TRBV5-1 and TRBJ2-7, the full variable domain is KAGVTQTPRYLIKTRGQQVTLSCSPISGHRSVSWYQQTPGQGLQFLFEYFSETQRNKGNFPGRFSGRQFSNSRSEMNVSTLELGDSALYLCASSFKTGGPREQYFGPGTRLTVT.

The chain recombines TRBV2 with TRBJ2-7; 11 bases match TRBD2. There are 16 residues in the CDR3. V was clipped by 8 bases and J by 2 bases; unmatched bases: 11. From germline, CDR1 is SNHLY and CDR2 FYNNEI. In nucleotides, the CDR3 is TGTGCCAGCTCGTTAGCGGGGGGGCCCTACGCCTACGAGCAGTACTTC. This sequence encodes CASSLAGGPYAYEQYF. The full variable domain, rest sourced from reference TRBV2 and TRBJ2-7, is EPEVTQTPSHQVTQMGQEVILRCVPISNHLYFYWYRQILGQKVEFLVSFYNNEISEKSEIFDDQFSVERPDGSNFTLKIRSTKLEDSAMYFCASSLAGGPYAYEQYFGPGTRLTVT.

V usage is TRBV2 and J usage is TRBJ2-3, with 12 bases aligning to TRBD2. Per the germline V gene, CDR1 is SNHLY and CDR2 is FYNNEI. Trimming took 8 bases from V and 4 from J; bases not matched to a gene: 7. This CDR3 comprises 15 residues. CDR3 sequence: CASRRLAGVSDTQYF. The CDR3 DNA reads as TGTGCCAGCCGACGACTAGCGGGGGTTTCAGATACGCAGTATTTT.

The chain is built from TRBV30 and TRBJ1-5, with TRBD1 identical over 8 bases. The CDR3 has 15 residues. Germline V gene lookup returns CDR1 GTSNPN and CDR2 SVGIG (reference sequence). Trimming removed 4 bases from V and 0 bases from J; junction bases left unmatched: 5. CDR3 sequence (DNA): TGTGCCTGGACCCGACAGGGGAATAGCAATCAGCCCCAGCATTTT. It encodes CAWTRQGNSNQPQHF.

The chain couples TRBV6-2 or TRBV6-3 to TRBJ1-5, with D possibly being TRBD1 (5 bases). V gave up 2 bases and J gave up 3 bases, with 14 bases separating them. The CDR3 length is 16 residues. Germline V gene sequence: CDR1 MNHEY, CDR2 SVGEGT. The CDR3 loop reads CASSYGGVGVNQPQHF. The CDR3 DNA reads as TGTGCCAGCAGTTACGGAGGGGTAGGGGTCAATCAGCCCCAGCATTTT.

The chain links TRBV6-5 to TRBJ1-5; perhaps TRBD1 as D (5 bases). CDR3 length: 14 residues. Trimming took 7 bases from V and 5 from J, leaving 15 bases between them. CDR1 and CDR2 (germline): MNHEY, SVGAGI. The CDR3 loop reads CASIPQGTDQPQHF. CDR3 nucleotide sequence: TGTGCCAGCATACCGCAGGGTACGGATCAGCCCCAGCATTTT.

The rearrangement links TRBV30 to TRBJ1-2; no clear D. The V and J ends lost 2 bases and 3 bases respectively, with 13 bases between them. The length of the CDR3 is 14 residues. Looked up from germline, CDR1 is GTSNPN and CDR2 is SVGIG (reference sequence). In DNA form, the CDR3 reads TGTGCCTGGAGTAATCGACACGTTTACTATGGCTACACCTTC. It is translated as CAWSNRHVYYGYTF.

The chain is built from TRBV5-1 and TRBJ2-1, with a possible D match to TRBD2 (7 bases). Germline V gene lookup returns CDR1 SGHRS and CDR2 YFSETQ. CDR3 length: 15 residues. V lost 0 bases and J lost 6, with 13 bases in between. The chain's CDR3 is CASSLVVGGGNEQFF. CDR3 sequence (DNA): TGCGCCAGCAGCTTGGTGGTGGGAGGGGGCAATGAGCAGTTCTTC.